The entry that follows covers one TCR beta chain sequence. With 1 base removed from V and 0 bases from J, the gap between germline ends came to 5 bases. The germline V gene has CDR1 SGHAT and CDR2 FQNNGV. The CDR3 has 14 residues. This sample was taken from a study of blood T cell repertoires in COVID-19. About the research overall: Sites in the United States, Italy and Spain provided acute and convalescent COVID-19 samples. In each case, the material was cDNA or gDNA derived from T cells, B-cell-depleted T cells, or PBMCs.

Original analysis: Amplifying reference gene primers gave estimates of nucleated cell counts. Profiling relied on immunoSEQ multiplex PCR, and the TCRdb table lists in-frame clones only, not all of them. That table is the source of V, J and clone size, and D and trimming were worked out from the DNA. Of nearly 110,000 clones detected, almost 85% appear once; the ten largest clones hold roughly 4.6%. The V gene is TRBV11-2, the J gene TRBJ2-3; D ambiguous. The TCR sequence derives from a human donor in a cohort sampled during active COVID-19. Sample: peripheral blood. CDR3 sequence: CASSLVLSTDTQYF. The CDR3 region has the DNA TGTGCCAGCAGCTTAGTACTCAGCACAGATACGCAGTATTTT.